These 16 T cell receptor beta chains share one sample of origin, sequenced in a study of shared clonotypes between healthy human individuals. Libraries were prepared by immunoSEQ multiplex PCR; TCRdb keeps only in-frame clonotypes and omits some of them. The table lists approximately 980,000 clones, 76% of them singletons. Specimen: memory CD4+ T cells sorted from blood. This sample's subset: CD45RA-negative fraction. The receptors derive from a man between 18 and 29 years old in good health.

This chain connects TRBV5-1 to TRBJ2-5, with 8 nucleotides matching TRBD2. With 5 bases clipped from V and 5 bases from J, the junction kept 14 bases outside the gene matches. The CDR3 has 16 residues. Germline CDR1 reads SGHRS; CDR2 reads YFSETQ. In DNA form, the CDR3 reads TGCGCCAGCAGTCGTGGCGGGGGGACGGTCATCGAGACCCAGTACTTC. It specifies CASSRGGGTVIETQYF.

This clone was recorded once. CDR3 sequence: CASSSSGVLNQPQHF. CDR3 sequence (DNA): TGTGCCAGCAGCTCGAGCGGGGTACTTAATCAGCCCCAGCATTTT. The chain uses TRBV6-5 and TRBJ1-5, with no clear D. The CDR3 is 15 residues long. Germline lookup yields CDR1 MNHEY and CDR2 SVGAGI. Trimming left V 6 bases short and J 4 bases short, with 16 bases between.

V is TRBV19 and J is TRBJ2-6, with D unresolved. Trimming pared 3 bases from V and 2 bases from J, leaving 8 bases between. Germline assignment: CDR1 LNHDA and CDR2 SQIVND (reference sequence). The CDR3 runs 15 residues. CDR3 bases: TGTGCCAGTAGTATCCGCAGCCCTGGGGCCAACGTCCTGACTTTC. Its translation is CASSIRSPGANVLTF.

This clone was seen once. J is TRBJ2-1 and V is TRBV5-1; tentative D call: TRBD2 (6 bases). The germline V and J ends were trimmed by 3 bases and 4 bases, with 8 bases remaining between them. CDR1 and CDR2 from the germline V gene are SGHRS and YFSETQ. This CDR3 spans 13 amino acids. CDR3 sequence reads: CASSWGDYNEQFF. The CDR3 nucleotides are TGCGCCAGCAGCTGGGGGGATTACAATGAGCAGTTCTTC.

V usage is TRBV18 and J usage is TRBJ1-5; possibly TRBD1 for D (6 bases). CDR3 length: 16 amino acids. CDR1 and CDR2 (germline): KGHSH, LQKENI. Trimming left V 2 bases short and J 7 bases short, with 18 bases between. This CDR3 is CASSPAAGGPNQPQHF. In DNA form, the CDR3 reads TGTGCCAGCTCACCAGCCGCTGGGGGGCCGAACCAGCCCCAGCATTTT.

As DNA, the CDR3 is TGTGCCAGCGCAGCCCCCCTAGGCAATCAGCCCCAGCATTTT. Amino acid sequence: CASAAPLGNQPQHF. The chain couples TRBV28 to TRBJ1-5; D unclear. V lost 8 bases and J lost 2, with 13 bases in between. This CDR3 contains 14 residues. Germline assignment: CDR1 MDHEN and CDR2 SYDVKM.

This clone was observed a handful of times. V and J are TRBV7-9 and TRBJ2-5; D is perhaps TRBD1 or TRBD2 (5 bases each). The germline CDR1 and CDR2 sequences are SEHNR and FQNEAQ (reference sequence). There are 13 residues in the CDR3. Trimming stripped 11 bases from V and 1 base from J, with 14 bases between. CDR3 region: CAAQRGFQETQYF. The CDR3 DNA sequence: TGTGCCGCCCAGAGGGGTTTCCAAGAGACCCAGTACTTC.

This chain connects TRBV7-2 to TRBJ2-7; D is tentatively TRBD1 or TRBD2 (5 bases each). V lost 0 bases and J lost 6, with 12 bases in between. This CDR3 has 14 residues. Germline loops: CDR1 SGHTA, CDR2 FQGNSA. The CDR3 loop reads CASSLAVAGSEQYF. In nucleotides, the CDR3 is TGTGCCAGCAGCTTAGCGGTGGCAGGGAGCGAGCAGTACTTC.

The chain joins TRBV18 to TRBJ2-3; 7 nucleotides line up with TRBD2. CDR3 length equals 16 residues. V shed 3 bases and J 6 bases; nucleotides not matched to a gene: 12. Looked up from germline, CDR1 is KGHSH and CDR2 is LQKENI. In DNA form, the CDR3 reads TGTGCCAGCTCACCCCTCGCGCTAGCGGCAAGGGATACGCAGTATTTT. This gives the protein CASSPLALAARDTQYF.

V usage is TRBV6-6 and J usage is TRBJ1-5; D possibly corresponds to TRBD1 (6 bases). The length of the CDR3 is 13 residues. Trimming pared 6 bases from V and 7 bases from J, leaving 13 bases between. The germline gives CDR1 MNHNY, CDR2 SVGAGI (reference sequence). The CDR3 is CASSQGGRQPQHF. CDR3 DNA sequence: TGTGCCAGCAGCCAAGGGGGGCGGCAGCCCCAGCATTTT.

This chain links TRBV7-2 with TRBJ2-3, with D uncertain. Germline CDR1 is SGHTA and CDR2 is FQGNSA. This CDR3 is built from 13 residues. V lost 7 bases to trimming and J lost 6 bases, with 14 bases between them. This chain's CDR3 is CASTLQVGDTQYF. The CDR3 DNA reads TGTGCCAGCACCCTCCAGGTTGGGGATACGCAGTATTTT.

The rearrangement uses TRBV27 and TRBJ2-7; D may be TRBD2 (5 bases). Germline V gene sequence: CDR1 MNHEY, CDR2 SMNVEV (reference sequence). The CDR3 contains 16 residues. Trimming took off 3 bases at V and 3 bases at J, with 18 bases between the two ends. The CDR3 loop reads CASSLGGGRVFYEQYF. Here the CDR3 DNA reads TGTGCCAGCAGTTTGGGCGGAGGTAGGGTCTTCTACGAGCAGTACTTC.

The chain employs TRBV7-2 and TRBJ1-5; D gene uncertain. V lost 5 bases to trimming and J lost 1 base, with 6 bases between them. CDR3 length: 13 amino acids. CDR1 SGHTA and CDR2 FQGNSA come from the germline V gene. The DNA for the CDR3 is TGTGCCAGCAGCATGGGCAGCAATCAGCCCCAGCATTTT. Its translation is CASSMGSNQPQHF.

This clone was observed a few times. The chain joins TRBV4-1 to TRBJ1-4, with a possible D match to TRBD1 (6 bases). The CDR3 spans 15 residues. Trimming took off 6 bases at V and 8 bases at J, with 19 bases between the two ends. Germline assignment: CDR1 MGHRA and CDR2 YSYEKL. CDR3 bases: TGCGCCAGCAGGCTCCCCCGGCAGGGGAACGAAAAACTGTTTTTT. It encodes CASRLPRQGNEKLFF.

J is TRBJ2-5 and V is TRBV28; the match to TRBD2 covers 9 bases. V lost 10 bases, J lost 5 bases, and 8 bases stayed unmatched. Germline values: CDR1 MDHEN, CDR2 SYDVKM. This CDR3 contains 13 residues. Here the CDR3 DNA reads TGTGCCATCCGCGGGGGGGGAGAGGAGACCCAGTACTTC. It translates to CAIRGGGEETQYF.

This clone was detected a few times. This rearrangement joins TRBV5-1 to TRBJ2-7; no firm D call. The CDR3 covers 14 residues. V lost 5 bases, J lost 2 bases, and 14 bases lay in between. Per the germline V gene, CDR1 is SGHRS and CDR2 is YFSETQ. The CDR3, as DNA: TGCGCCAGCAGTCGGACGTCCACCCCCTACGAGCAGTACTTC. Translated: CASSRTSTPYEQYF.